The following is a TCR beta chain sequence with its context. Its antigen remains unidentified. This specimen belongs to a study of T-cell reconstitution after alpha-beta-depleted transplantation in children. Study findings and constraints: Expanded clones from the graft, numbering several hundred, reportedly supplied alpha-beta T cells about two months after transplant.

Preparation of the TCRbeta library involved a method that used unique molecular identifiers. TCRdb recomputed calls from the PCR reads with MiXCR, one row per CDR3 protein. The sample includes about 980,000 distinct CDR3 sequences, roughly 31% seen only once; the top ten take roughly 30%. The CDR3 length is 15 residues. In germline, CDR1 is DFQATT, CDR2 SNEGSKA (reference sequence). Losses at the gene ends were 5 bases for V and 4 bases for J; bases not matched to a gene: 10. The origin of this receptor is a boy less than two years old who had a stem cell transplant for SCID, so the T cells may come from the graft donor. The material sequenced was PBMCs, mostly from graft donor cells, taken 360 days after TCRalphabeta/CD19-depleted stem cell transplant. The chain joins TRBV20-1 to TRBJ2-3; 9 bases line up with TRBD2. In nucleotides, the CDR3 is TGCAGTGCTTTTTTTGGTAGCGGGGGTTCAGATACGCAGTATTTT. This encodes CSAFFGSGGSDTQYF.